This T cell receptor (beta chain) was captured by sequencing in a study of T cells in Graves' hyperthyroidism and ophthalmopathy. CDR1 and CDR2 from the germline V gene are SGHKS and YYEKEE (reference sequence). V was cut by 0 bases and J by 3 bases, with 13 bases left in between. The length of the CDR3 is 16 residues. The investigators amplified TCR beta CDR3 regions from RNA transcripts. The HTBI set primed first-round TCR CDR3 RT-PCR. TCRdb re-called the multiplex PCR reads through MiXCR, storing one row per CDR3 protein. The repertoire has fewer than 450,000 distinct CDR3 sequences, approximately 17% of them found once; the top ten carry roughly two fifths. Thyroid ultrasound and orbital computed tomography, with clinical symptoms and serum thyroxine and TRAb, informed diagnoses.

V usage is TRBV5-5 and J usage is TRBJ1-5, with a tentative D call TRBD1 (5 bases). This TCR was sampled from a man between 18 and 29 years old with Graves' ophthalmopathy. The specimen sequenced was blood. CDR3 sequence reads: CASSLAGQTINQPQHF. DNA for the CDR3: TGTGCCAGCAGCTTGGCGGGGCAGACAATCAATCAGCCCCAGCATTTT.